The 21 T cell receptor beta chains below come from one sample, sequenced in a study of blood T cells in healthy people across ages. Alongside a J-beta primer mix, a sample-barcoded 5' primer served in a second PCR lasting about 6 to 12 cycles. TCRdb called the 5' RACE reads again in MiXCR, with one record for every CDR3 protein. This table has 650,000 to 700,000 distinct CDR3 sequences, over 40% appearing once. Source material: blood. The receptors were gathered from a woman of 80 years or more in good health.

Concerning this clonotype itself: An end of the junction does not agree with germline; a read error may underlie this. The chain employs TRBV4-1 and TRBJ2-1; a possible D gene is TRBD2 (6 bases). This CDR3 is built from 16 residues. Germline lookup yields CDR1 MGHRA and CDR2 YSYEKL. The CDR3: CAGSQEIRDFYNEQFF. The CDR3 coding sequence is TGCGCCGGCAGCCAAGAAATCCGGGACTTCTACAATGAGCAGTTCTTC.

This chain uses TRBV21-1 with TRBJ2-2; the D call of TRBD1 is as the table states it, not checked on the DNA. TRBV21-1 is described as a pseudogene. CDR3 size: 15 residues. This CDR3 is CASRSGQGGSGELFF. DNA of the CDR3: TGTGCCAGCAGATCCGGACAGGGCGGGAGCGGGGAGCTGTTTTTT.

Concerning this clonotype: A read error may explain this, as a much larger clone is one base away. The chain joins TRBV12-5 to TRBJ2-3; D perhaps matches TRBD2 (5 bases). Germline V gene sequence: CDR1 LGHNT, CDR2 FRNRAP. The CDR3 contains 16 residues. This CDR3 reads CTSGLGTTTSTDTQYF. In DNA, the CDR3 is TGTACTAGTGGTTTGGGAACGACTACTAGCACAGATACGCAGTATTTT.

With respect to this clonotype: A much larger clone differs from this one at a single base, so this may be a read error. The CDR3, as DNA: TGTGCCAGCAGCCACCAGAATAGTGGCAATGAGCAGTTCTTC. Translating it yields CASSHQNSGNEQFF. The chain links TRBV3-1 to TRBJ2-1; D uncertain. Germline V gives CDR1 LGHDT, CDR2 YNNKEL (reference sequence). The germline V and J ends were trimmed by 3 bases and 6 bases, with 12 bases remaining between them. This CDR3 has 14 residues.

This chain links TRBV20-1 with TRBJ2-4, with no clear D. The J call may be mistaken, given a closer DNA end match to TRBJ2-7. CDR3 size: 13 residues. Germline-derived CDR1 and CDR2 are DFQATT and SNEGSKA (reference sequence). CDR3 sequence reads: CSAPDQDSYEQYF. CDR3 in DNA: TGCAGTGCCCCAGACCAGGACTCCTACGAGCAGTACTTC.

This clonotype was observed once. A much larger clone sits a single nucleotide away, making a read error possible. The CDR3 nucleotides read TGTGCCAGCAGCGTAGCGGGTCACGGCTACGAGCAGTACTTC. It yields the protein CASSVAGHGYEQYF. The genes are TRBV7-8 and TRBJ2-7; the match to TRBD2 covers 7 bases. Germline V gives CDR1 SGHVS, CDR2 FQNEAQ. The CDR3 covers 14 residues.

In DNA, the CDR3 is TGTGCCAGCGGCACAGACACTAGCCCCGATACGCAGTATTTT. Encoded protein: CASGTDTSPDTQYF. The genes are TRBV27 and TRBJ2-3; perhaps TRBD2 as D (6 bases). The V end was cut by 8 bases, the J end by 6 bases, with 18 bases between. Germline assignment: CDR1 MNHEY and CDR2 SMNVEV (reference sequence). The CDR3 has 14 amino acids.

As regards this clonotype: This may arise from a read error, as a much more abundant clone is one base away. The CDR3: CSARDNSGGEQYF. CDR3 coding DNA: TGCAGTGCTAGAGATAATTCAGGGGGTGAGCAGTACTTC. The chain carries TRBV20-1 and TRBJ2-7; 7 bases agree with TRBD1. Germline lookup yields CDR1 DFQATT and CDR2 SNEGSKA (reference sequence). V was pared by 0 bases and J by 7 bases, with 6 bases of the junction left unmatched. This CDR3 is built from 13 residues.

The chain links TRBV29-1 to TRBJ2-7; D unclear. The V gene's germline CDR1 is SQVTM and CDR2 ANQGSEA. CDR3 length: 11 amino acids. Trimming removed 6 bases from V and 2 bases from J, with 8 bases in between. This CDR3 reads CSVRWAYEQYF. CDR3 bases: TGCAGCGTCCGATGGGCCTACGAGCAGTACTTC.

About this clonotype: This could be a read error, since a much larger clone is one nucleotide away. The rearrangement links TRBV18 to TRBJ2-1, with TRBD1 identical over 10 bases. Matching the DNA end better, TRBJ2-7 makes the J call doubtful. Germline CDR1 and CDR2: KGHSH and LQKENI. The CDR3 has 16 residues. CDR3 sequence (DNA): TGTGCCAGCTCAATCGACAGGGGGCGTCCCTACAATGAGCAGTACTTC. The encoded protein is CASSIDRGRPYNEQYF.

This clonotype appeared a few times. The V and J genes are TRBV6-6 and TRBJ2-7; possibly TRBD1 for D (6 bases). The CDR3 sequence is 12 residues long. The ends were cut back, 8 bases at V and 2 bases at J, with 10 bases in the middle. Germline loops: CDR1 MNHNY, CDR2 SVGAGI (reference sequence). The CDR3 bases are TGTGCCAGCGGGACACCCACCTACGAGCAGTACTTC. It specifies CASGTPTYEQYF.

The CDR3 coding sequence is TGTGCCAGCAGCGCCCGGGACACCGACTCTGGGGCCAACGTCCTGACTTTC. It is translated as CASSARDTDSGANVLTF. This chain joins TRBV21-1 and TRBJ2-6; the table's D call, TRBD1, has no DNA check behind it. TRBV21-1 is tagged as a pseudogene. The length of the CDR3 is 17 residues.

This clonotype has ten or more counts. J is TRBJ2-1 and V is TRBV12-3 or TRBV12-4, with 7 nucleotides matching TRBD2. V trimming: 7 bases; J trimming: 3 bases; junction bases outside the gene matches: 9. This CDR3 has 15 amino acids. This CDR3 reads CASTGGASGYNEQFF. CDR3 nucleotide sequence: TGTGCCAGCACCGGAGGGGCTAGCGGCTACAATGAGCAGTTCTTC.

This clonotype showed up just a few times. The V gene is TRBV6-5, the J gene TRBJ2-5; 9 nucleotides align to TRBD2. With the DNA end fitting TRBJ2-7 better, the J assignment may be wrong. Germline CDR1 is MNHEY and CDR2 is SVGAGI. The CDR3 consists of 15 residues. The CDR3 spells CASSYSIAGADEQYF. The CDR3 DNA follows: TGTGCCAGCAGTTACTCGATAGCGGGAGCGGACGAGCAGTACTTC.

The rearrangement links TRBV20-1 to TRBJ2-7, with D unclear. Germline V CDR1 and CDR2: DFQATT, SNEGSKA (reference sequence). Trimming cost V 0 bases and J 5 bases, with 14 bases left between them. The CDR3 is made up of 14 amino acids. DNA of the CDR3: TGCAGTGCTAGAGAGCAAAGGGATCCCGACGAGCAGTACTTC. Amino acid sequence: CSAREQRDPDEQYF.

The count of this clonotype is one. The genes are TRBV7-9 and TRBJ1-4, with a weak D call TRBD1 (5 bases). This CDR3 is 15 amino acids long. V was clipped by 0 bases and J by 8 bases, with 13 bases between them. CDR1 and CDR2 (germline): SEHNR, FQNEAQ (reference sequence). CDR3 in amino acids: CASSLALGTKEKLFF. DNA of the CDR3: TGTGCCAGCAGCTTAGCGCTCGGGACGAAAGAAAAACTGTTTTTT.

V and J are TRBV6-1 and TRBJ1-2; D remains ambiguous. Germline CDR1 is MNHNS and CDR2 is SASEGT. The CDR3 runs 16 residues. V gave up 8 bases and J gave up 0 bases, with 19 bases separating them. The CDR3 DNA sequence: TGTGCCAGCGGAGGTGGGCCCGTCCGTTCTAACTATGGCTACACCTTC. It codes for CASGGGPVRSNYGYTF.

In its sample, this clonotype was seen many times. CDR3 coding DNA: TGTGCCAGCAGTGAATGGGGTCGTACGTCCTATAATTCACCCCTCCACTTT. This gives the protein CASSEWGRTSYNSPLHF. The V gene is TRBV2, the J gene TRBJ1-6; D uncertain. The ends were cut back, 2 bases at V and 1 base at J, with 12 bases in the middle. This CDR3 comprises 17 residues. Germline assignment: CDR1 SNHLY and CDR2 FYNNEI.

The chain carries TRBV12-3 or TRBV12-4 and TRBJ1-5; no clear D. The CDR3 is made up of 16 amino acids. The V end was cut by 5 bases, the J end by 5 bases, with 19 bases between. CDR3 nucleotide sequence: TGTGCCAGCAGTACTAGGGTTACCGACTTGCATCAGCCCCAGCATTTT. Its translation is CASSTRVTDLHQPQHF.

Remarks on this clonotype: A much larger clone is a single base away; this may be a read error. The V gene is TRBV6-2 or TRBV6-3, the J gene TRBJ2-1, with 7 bases aligning to TRBD2. V trimming: 8 bases; J trimming: 11 bases; junction bases outside the gene matches: 9. Germline CDR1 MNHEY, CDR2 SVGEGT. The CDR3 extends over 12 amino acids. The CDR3 DNA reads as TGTGCCAGCGGCAGGACTAGTTCCAAGCAGTTCTTC. This gives the protein CASGRTSSKQFF.

This clonotype appeared many times. The chain carries TRBV5-1 and TRBJ2-1; D may be TRBD2 (5 bases). Germline CDR1 SGHRS, CDR2 YFSETQ. There are 13 residues in the CDR3. Trimming took 6 bases from V and 0 from J, leaving 7 bases between them. The CDR3 loop is CASMDSSYNEQFF. CDR3 in DNA: TGCGCCAGCATGGACTCCTCCTACAATGAGCAGTTCTTC.